A single sample is the source of the 6 T cell receptor beta chains below, sequenced in a study of early T cells in non-severe SARS-CoV-2 infection. TCRdb reprocessed the 5' RACE reads via MiXCR and lists one record per CDR3 protein. The repertoire holds about 30,000 distinct CDR3 sequences, with less than 6.5% as singletons. The sequenced sample consisted of whole blood. The origin of the receptors is an adult who was a healthcare worker with PCR-confirmed SARS-CoV-2 infection or an uninfected control (not recorded which).

This clonotype occurred many times. The rearrangement uses TRBV12-3 or TRBV12-4 and TRBJ2-5; 11 bases line up with TRBD2. V was pared by 5 bases and J by 1 base, with 3 bases of the junction left unmatched. The CDR3 runs 15 residues. As DNA, the CDR3 is TGTGCCAGCAGTACCGGGACTAGCGGCCAAGAGACCCAGTACTTC. It specifies CASSTGTSGQETQYF.

The V and J genes are TRBV9 and TRBJ2-7; D unresolved. The germline gives CDR1 SGDLS, CDR2 YYNGEE. Trimming removed 0 bases at V and 4 bases at J, with 2 bases between. The CDR3 runs to 11 residues. The CDR3 here is CASSVGYEQYF. The CDR3 DNA sequence: TGTGCCAGCAGCGTAGGGTACGAGCAGTACTTC. Full variable domain (remainder filled in from reference TRBV9 and TRBJ2-7): DSGVTQTPKHLITATGQRVTLRCSPRSGDLSVYWYQQSLDQGLQFLIQYYNGEERAKGNILERFSAQQFPDLHSELNLSSLELGDSALYFCASSVGYEQYFGPGTRLTVT.

By proportion, this clonotype is medium-sized. CDR3 nucleotide sequence: TGTGCCAGCAGTGATTCGCAGGGGGCAAATGAGCAGTTCTTC. This gives the protein CASSDSQGANEQFF. This chain joins TRBV6-1 and TRBJ2-1; 8 nucleotides agree with TRBD1. Germline V gives CDR1 MNHNS, CDR2 SASEGT. The length of the CDR3 is 14 residues. Trimming cost V 3 bases and J 7 bases; bases outside gene matches: 5.

The chain employs TRBV28 and TRBJ1-2; D may be TRBD1 (5 bases). The CDR3 consists of 13 residues. The ends were cut back, 9 bases at V and 4 bases at J, with 15 bases in the middle. CDR1 and CDR2 (germline): MDHEN, SYDVKM. In nucleotides, the CDR3 is TGTGCCAGTTTACCCGACAGACGCTATGGCTACACCTTC. Its protein product is CASLPDRRYGYTF.

Ten or more counts support this clonotype. V usage is TRBV5-4 and J usage is TRBJ2-5; 7 nucleotides align to TRBD1. The germline gives CDR1 SGHNT, CDR2 YYREEE (reference sequence). This CDR3 has 15 amino acids. The trim removed 4 bases at V and 2 bases at J, leaving 8 bases unmatched. The CDR3 spells CASSTGQAVQETQYF. The CDR3 DNA follows: TGTGCCAGCAGCACCGGACAGGCGGTACAAGAGACCCAGTACTTC.

The sample holds many counts of this clonotype. Germline is not matched at one junction end, which may reflect a read error. This chain uses TRBV18 with TRBJ1-5, with a tentative D call TRBD1 (5 bases). Germline values: CDR1 KGHSH, CDR2 LQKENI. The CDR3 covers 17 residues. CDR3 amino acids: CASSPPGTVNSNQPQHF. The DNA of the CDR3 is TGTGCCAGCTCCCCACCAGGGACGGTCAATAGCAATCAGCCCCAGCATTTT.